Listed below are T cell receptor beta chains from one sample, sequenced in a study of shared clonotypes between healthy human individuals. The protocol was immunoSEQ multiplex PCR, while the TCRdb copy is restricted to in-frame clones and leaves out a portion. The sample records roughly 720,000 clones, less than 95% being singletons. Input material: memory CD8+ T cells from PBMCs. The origin of the receptors is a man between 18 and 35 years old in good health. Some clones in this sample may be carry-over from other donors' samples. CDR3s include the opening cysteine and the closing phenylalanine or tryptophan. Fields, in order: D gene, clone size, V gene, CDR3 length, J gene, CDR3 protein, CDR3 DNA. A D gene is named only where the DNA matches it firmly. Clone size is not always given. Where it is, it says once, few, many or a class for expanded clones.

TRBD1	-	TRBV9	16	TRBJ1-2	CASSANHDREGYGYTF	TGTGCCAGCAGCGCCAACCACGACAGGGAGGGGTATGGCTACACCTTC
TRBD2	-	TRBV7-8	15	TRBJ2-7	CASSSGVGTKYEQYF	TGTGCCAGCAGCTCTGGGGTAGGGACTAAATACGAGCAGTACTTC
-	-	TRBV19	15	TRBJ1-2	CASSTLFGGNYGYTF	TGTGCCAGTAGTACCCTGTTTGGAGGAAACTATGGCTACACCTTC
-	-	TRBV15	16	TRBJ2-2	CATSRVALTNTGELFF	TGTGCCACCAGCAGAGTAGCACTAACGAACACCGGGGAGCTGTTTTTT
TRBD2	-	TRBV7-2	18	TRBJ2-1	CASSLARIAGAIYNEQFF	TGTGCCAGCAGCTTAGCGCGTATAGCGGGAGCCATTTACAATGAGCAGTTCTTC
TRBD1	-	TRBV28	14	TRBJ2-7	CASSLAGQGYEQYF	TGTGCCAGCAGTTTGGCGGGACAGGGGTACGAGCAGTACTTC
-	-	TRBV28	13	TRBJ1-2	CASSFRGRGGYTF	TGTGCCAGCAGTTTCAGGGGACGCGGTGGCTACACCTTC
-	-	TRBV10-1	16	TRBJ2-7	CASSLKSQTPLYEQYF	TGCGCCAGCAGTTTGAAATCCCAGACCCCCCTTTACGAGCAGTACTTC
-	-	TRBV7-2	16	TRBJ1-2	CASTPGPGAPPLGYTF	TGTGCCAGCACCCCGGGGCCCGGGGCCCCGCCGCTTGGCTACACCTTC
TRBD2	-	TRBV9	16	TRBJ2-3	CASSVVAGGGTDTQYF	TGTGCCAGCAGCGTAGTGGCGGGAGGGGGCACAGATACGCAGTATTTT
TRBD2	-	TRBV28	17	TRBJ2-3	CASSLFGTSGVLDTQYF	TGTGCCAGCAGTTTATTCGGGACTAGCGGGGTTTTAGATACGCAGTATTTT
-	-	TRBV13	15	TRBJ2-4	CASSFVREGKNIQYF	TGTGCCAGCAGCTTTGTTAGGGAAGGCAAAAACATTCAGTACTTC
TRBD1	-	TRBV19	17	TRBJ1-5	CASTPTGAYYSNQPQHF	TGTGCCAGTACCCCAACAGGGGCCTACTATAGCAATCAGCCCCAGCATTTT
-	-	TRBV15	17	TRBJ1-2	CATSRDWGVTGTHGYTF	TGTGCCACCAGCAGAGATTGGGGAGTTACAGGGACCCATGGCTACACCTTC
-	-	TRBV15	14	TRBJ1-5	CATSRELRGQPQHF	TGTGCCACCAGCAGGGAGCTGCGGGGTCAGCCCCAGCATTTT
-	-	TRBV27	10	TRBJ1-1	CASIGTEAFF	TGTGCCAGCATCGGAACTGAAGCTTTCTTT
-	-	TRBV28	17	TRBJ1-3	CASSLSRGPRSGNTIYF	TGTGCCAGCAGTTTGAGTCGAGGGCCGCGCTCTGGAAACACCATATATTTT
TRBD2	-	TRBV15	15	TRBJ2-3	CATSRVAGGPDTQYF	TGTGCCACCAGCAGAGTGGCGGGAGGACCAGATACGCAGTATTTT
TRBD1	-	TRBV4-1	17	TRBJ1-2	CASSQYSPDRGEGGYTF	TGCGCCAGCAGCCAATACTCTCCCGACAGGGGGGAGGGTGGCTACACCTTC
TRBD1	few	TRBV7-9	15	TRBJ2-2	CASSPGQGNTGELFF	TGTGCCAGCAGCCCGGGACAGGGTAACACCGGGGAGCTGTTTTTT
-	-	TRBV6-1	14	TRBJ2-7	CASTLWTSSYEQYF	TGTGCCAGCACCCTTTGGACATCCTCCTACGAGCAGTACTTC
-	-	TRBV7-9	15	TRBJ2-7	CASSLTGGLSYEQYF	TGTGCCAGCAGCTTAACCGGCGGTCTATCCTACGAGCAGTACTTC
-	-	TRBV11-2	14	TRBJ1-1	CASSLGGWNTEAFF	TGTGCCAGCAGCTTAGGGGGGTGGAACACTGAAGCTTTCTTT
-	-	TRBV6-5	15	TRBJ2-1	CASRSGRSSYNEQFF	TGTGCCAGCAGATCGGGACGGAGCTCCTACAATGAGCAGTTCTTC
-	-	TRBV4-1	15	TRBJ2-5	CASSPWTPRQETQYF	TGCGCCAGCAGCCCATGGACACCCAGACAAGAGACCCAGTACTTC
-	-	TRBV5-1	12	TRBJ2-5	CASSLMGETQYF	TGCGCCAGCAGCTTGATGGGGGAGACCCAGTACTTC
-	-	TRBV19	15	TRBJ1-2	CASSARQTVYYGYTF	TGTGCCAGTAGTGCCCGTCAGACAGTCTACTATGGCTACACCTTC
TRBD2	-	TRBV27	16	TRBJ2-7	CASYYSPASGLYEQYF	TGTGCCAGCTATTATTCCCCTGCTAGCGGACTCTACGAGCAGTACTTC
-	-	TRBV18	18	TRBJ2-3	CASSPSYLGLANTDTQYF	TGTGCCAGCTCACCTTCGTATCTCGGTCTAGCGAACACAGATACGCAGTATTTT
-	-	TRBV28	16	TRBJ2-1	CASSLVGQASSSEQFF	TGTGCCAGCAGTTTAGTCGGCCAGGCCTCGTCCAGTGAGCAGTTCTTC
TRBD2	-	TRBV5-1	17	TRBJ2-5	CASSWGGASGRQETQYF	TGCGCCAGCAGCTGGGGCGGGGCTAGCGGACGACAAGAGACCCAGTACTTC
-	-	TRBV27	10	TRBJ2-2	CAAGAGELFF	TGTGCAGCAGGGGCCGGGGAGCTGTTTTTT
-	-	TRBV6-5	14	TRBJ1-2	CASSYSPANYGYTF	TGTGCCAGCAGTTACTCTCCAGCTAACTATGGCTACACCTTC
-	-	TRBV4-1	14	TRBJ2-7	CASSQDRLAYEQYF	TGCGCCAGCAGCCAAGATCGTCTAGCTTACGAGCAGTACTTC
TRBD1	few	TRBV7-9	16	TRBJ1-1	CASSHRQGTTPTEAFF	TGTGCCAGCAGCCATCGACAGGGTACCACCCCCACTGAAGCTTTCTTT
-	-	TRBV7-8	15	TRBJ2-6	CASSLPGSGANVLTF	TGTGCCAGCAGCTTACCCGGTTCTGGGGCCAACGTCCTGACTTTC
-	-	TRBV7-2	13	TRBJ1-1	CASTLALNTEAFF	TGTGCCAGCACCCTAGCACTGAACACTGAAGCTTTCTTT
-	-	TRBV29-1	12	TRBJ2-1	CSGVPDHNEQFF	TGCAGCGGCGTGCCGGACCACAATGAGCAGTTCTTC
-	-	TRBV5-8	13	TRBJ2-7	CASSSRRSYEQYF	TGTGCCAGCAGCTCGCGGCGGAGTTACGAGCAGTACTTC
-	-	TRBV27	16	TRBJ1-5	CASSPGAGDGNQPQHF	TGTGCCAGCAGTCCCGGAGCAGGGGATGGCAATCAGCCCCAGCATTTT
TRBD1	-	TRBV7-8	16	TRBJ2-5	CASSPTKGTAKETQYF	TGTGCCAGCAGCCCTACGAAGGGGACAGCGAAAGAGACCCAGTACTTC
-	-	TRBV30	12	TRBJ2-5	CAWSSGQETQYF	TGTGCCTGGAGCAGCGGGCAAGAGACCCAGTACTTC
-	few	TRBV15	11	TRBJ1-1	CATSTNREAFF	TGTGCCACCAGCACAAACAGAGAAGCTTTCTTT
TRBD2	-	TRBV9	14	TRBJ2-6	CASSVGPLAGRSAF	TGTGCCAGCAGCGTAGGTCCACTAGCGGGCCGCTCGGCTTTC